This T cell receptor (beta chain) was sequenced during a study of cytomegalovirus exposure and HLA in healthy donors. Study-wide findings and caveats: Among the most significant clusters, several appeared linked to common viral pathogens in a later analysis. Rates of TCR association differed by HLA locus in a later analysis, with DRB1 highest and HLA-C lowest.

This CDR3 comprises 16 residues. In germline, CDR1 is MGHRA, CDR2 YSYEKL. Trimming removed 1 base at V and 6 bases at J, with 15 bases between. In the PCR, 60 Vbeta and 13 Jbeta primers were used. In the original workflow: The count from a later analysis was tens of millions of unique TCR beta chains, about 9.9 million of them shared. Here immunoSEQ multiplex PCR was the method, and the copy in TCRdb shows in-frame clones only, minus some. The V and J calls and clone size come from that table; D and trimming were worked out from the DNA. The table includes about 95,000 clones, about three quarters detected once. A remark on this clone: Its matching antigen is unknown.

The clonotype was recovered from a woman aged 45 to 65 in good health and CMV-seropositive. The sample consisted of PBMCs. The chain links TRBV4-1 to TRBJ2-2, with D maybe TRBD1 (6 bases). In nucleotides, the CDR3 is TGCGCCAGCAGCCAAGCCGGACAGAAAGTCGCCGGGGAGCTGTTTTTT. Translation: CASSQAGQKVAGELFF.